The clone carrying this T cell receptor beta chain was recorded many times. Researchers prepared the TCRbeta library using unique molecular identifiers, the study reports. TCRdb re-called the PCR reads with MiXCR, one entry per CDR3 protein. The data hold hundreds of thousands of distinct CDR3 sequences, with around a sixth observed a single time. The data were obtained in a study of T-cell reconstitution after alpha-beta-depleted transplantation in children. Germline V gene data show CDR1 as LNHNV and CDR2 as YYDKDF (reference sequence). The ends were cut back, 4 bases at V and 7 bases at J, with 11 bases in the middle. This CDR3 spans 13 amino acids.

The chain couples TRBV15 to TRBJ2-1; D gene uncertain. This TCR came from a human donor who donated a stem cell graft to a child with acute myeloid leukemia. Sequences were derived from PBMCs from the stem cell graft donor, sampled from the stem cell graft. CDR3 DNA: TGTGCCACCAGCATAGGTGCCGTTAATGAGCAGTTCTTC. It encodes CATSIGAVNEQFF.